Listed here is a single TCR beta chain. Its antigen is not known. A read error may produce the germline difference seen at one junction end. The data were obtained in a study of blood T cells in healthy people across ages. General study findings and limits: The fall in TCR beta diversity per million T cells was roughly linear with age. Both naive CD4+ cell counts and diversity were greater in long-lived donors than in aged donors.

Each sample used at least 7 million PBMCs. Total RNA, at least 5 micrograms per sample, was extracted from PBMCs. Sample-barcoded 5' priming and a J-beta primer mix drove a second PCR of about 6 to 12 cycles. In TCRdb, the 5' RACE reads were re-called with MiXCR into one record per CDR3 protein. The sample holds 850,000 to 1,300,000 distinct CDR3 sequences; around 43% are singletons and the top ten take approximately 17%. Germline V gene data show CDR1 as LGHDT and CDR2 as YNNKEL (reference sequence). This CDR3 comprises 15 residues. The rearrangement uses TRBV3-1 and TRBJ1-2; TRBD1 matches at 8 bases. The source is a woman aged 60-70 years in good health. Sequencing used blood. In nucleotides, the CDR3 is TGTGCCAGCAGCCAAATGGACAGGGCTAACGATGGCTACACCTTC. Its translation: CASSQMDRANDGYTF. Full variable domain (outside the CDR3, taken from reference TRBV3-1 and TRBJ1-2): DTAVSQTPKYLVTQMGNDKSIKCEQNLGHDTMYWYKQDSKKFLKIMFSYNNKELIINETVPNRFSPKSPDKAHLNLHINSLELGDSAVYFCASSQMDRANDGYTFGSGTRLTVV.